This T cell receptor (beta chain) was sequenced for a study of monozygotic twins with inflammatory bowel disease. Whole-study findings and limits: Treatment differences in immunosuppression may have added variability to the repertoires of patients. Separate T cell subtypes could not be resolved from one another. Twins with IBD were found to have lower TCRbeta diversity (inverse Simpson) than healthy co-twins.

Template switching introduced UMIs that contain a 6-nucleotide sample barcode. One entry per CDR3 protein, without DNA, is what TCRdb gives after re-calling the 5' RACE reads. The record lists around 200,000 distinct CDR3 sequences, of which the ten most abundant hold approximately 1.6%. CDR1 and CDR2 (germline): SGHVS, FQNEAQ. The CDR3 extends over 13 amino acids. Notes on this clonotype: Its matching antigen is unknown.

V and J are TRBV7-8 and TRBJ1-2; TCRdb names TRBD1, which stays unverified in the absence of DNA. Specimen: blood. The clonotype originates from a human donor with ulcerative colitis or Crohn's disease, or a healthy co-twin of an affected twin (not recorded which). CDR3 in amino acids: CASSSRSLYGYTF.